This T cell receptor (beta chain) was sequenced in a study of vaccination effects on CD4 cells after COVID-19. Some clones are missing from TCRdb's copy, which holds only in-frame ones; the method was immunoSEQ multiplex PCR. The sample consists of about 45,000 clones, roughly 65% of them appearing once. With regard to this clone: Its antigen is unidentified.

The study's findings and limits: Convalescent patients in the study were few, and early post-infection timepoints were absent.

Unmatched junction bases numbered 12, after V lost 7 bases and J lost 0 bases. CDR3 size: 16 residues. Looked up from germline, CDR1 is SGHAT and CDR2 is FQNNGV. Prior to sequencing, the ViraFEST assay stimulated PBMC with viral peptide pools, which expanded the antigen-specific CD4+ T cells. At the end of 9 to 11 days of culture, CD4+ T cells were isolated. PCR confirmed that the person was infected with SARS-CoV-2 between March and December 2020. IL-2 at about 10 IU/ml and peptides at around 9.6 ug/ml were added to cultured PBMC, fewer than 2.5 million per well. Half-medium exchanges with IL-2 medium took place on days 3 and 7.

This sequence joins TRBV11-2 and TRBJ2-7, with 7 bases matching TRBD1. Sequenced material: CD4+ T cells from PBMCs cultured with a peptide pool, taken before COVID-19 vaccination. This receptor was taken from a human donor who had a prior SARS-CoV-2 infection. The CDR3 sequence is CASTLLTGISSYEQYF. For the CDR3, the DNA is TGTGCCAGCACCCTACTGACAGGGATTAGCTCCTACGAGCAGTACTTC.